This section outlines one T cell receptor beta chain sequence together with its context. The sample has other DNA sequences that encode this CDR3 too. The assay was immunoSEQ multiplex PCR, and TCRdb's table has in-frame clones only and misses some. The sample carries around 190,000 clones, around 90% recorded once. This sample was taken from a study of control samples from healthy donors and cancer patients. Trimming shortened V by 0 bases and J by 4 bases, and 9 bases separated the two germline ends. CDR3 length equals 15 residues. CDR1 is LGHNA, CDR2 YSLEER, per germline. This chain links TRBV4-3 with TRBJ1-4, with D possibly being TRBD1 (5 bases). This sequence was found in a man aged 25-40 years in good health. Sequencing was carried out using blood. CDR3 bases: TGCGCCAGCAGCCAAGAGGGGCAGGGTAATGAAAAACTGTTTTTT. Its translation is CASSQEGQGNEKLFF.